The clone carrying this TCR beta chain was seen many times. The source of the sample is a study of regulatory T cells in long-lasting Graves disease. Time point denoted: newly diagnosed GD, antithyroid drugs for less than 3 months. Researchers made the TCR library from RNA that was extracted from PBMCs. V gave up 2 bases and J gave up 8 bases; unmatched junction bases: 14. Germline lookup yields CDR1 SQVTM and CDR2 ANQGSEA. This CDR3 contains 17 residues. Building the TCR beta libraries relied on iRepertoire HTBI primers, and CDR3 regions underwent Arm-PCR. Each CDR3 protein is one row after TCRdb ran MiXCR on the multiplex PCR reads. The sample has about 540,000 distinct CDR3 sequences, 13% seen once; the top ten hold 8% to 10%. The sample also formed part of further work on T cells in Graves' hyperthyroidism and ophthalmopathy.

The chain carries TRBV29-1 and TRBJ2-3, with TRBD2 matching 12 bases. Sequencing used peripheral blood mononuclear cells (PBMCs), obtained at new diagnosis, from a patient treated with antithyroid drugs. The receptor's source is a man younger than 40 with Graves disease. The CDR3 bases are TGCAGCGTTGAAACTAGCGGGAGGCCCTTCCCACCTCGTACGCAGTATTTT. Translating it yields CSVETSGRPFPPRTQYF.